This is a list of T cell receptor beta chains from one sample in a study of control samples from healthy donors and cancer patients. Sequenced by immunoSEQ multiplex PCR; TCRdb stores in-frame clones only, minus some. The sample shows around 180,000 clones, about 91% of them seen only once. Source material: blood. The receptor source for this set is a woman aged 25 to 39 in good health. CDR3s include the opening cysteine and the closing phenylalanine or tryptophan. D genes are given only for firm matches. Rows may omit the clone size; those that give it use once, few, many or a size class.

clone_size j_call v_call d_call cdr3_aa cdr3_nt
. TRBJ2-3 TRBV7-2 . CASSLRRAGPNTQYF TGTGCCAGCAGCTTAAGGCGGGCGGGGCCGAATACGCAGTATTTT
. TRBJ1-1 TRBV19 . CASVTGTAGEAFF TGTGCCAGTGTAACCGGGACCGCTGGTGAAGCTTTCTTT
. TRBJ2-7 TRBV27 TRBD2 CASSLNSGLAGYEQYF TGTGCCAGCAGTTTAAATTCGGGACTAGCGGGCTACGAGCAGTACTTC
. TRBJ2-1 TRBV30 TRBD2 CAWSLGLAANNEQFF TGTGCCTGGAGCCTCGGACTAGCGGCAAACAATGAGCAGTTCTTC
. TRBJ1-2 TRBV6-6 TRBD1 CASSATGTDGYTF TGTGCCAGCAGTGCGACAGGGACGGATGGCTACACCTTC
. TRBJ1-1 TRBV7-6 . CASSLSKGQNTEAFF TGTGCCAGCAGCTTATCCAAGGGACAAAACACTGAAGCTTTCTTT
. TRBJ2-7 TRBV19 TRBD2 CASSQREMNSEQYF TGTGCCAGTTCCCAGCGGGAGATGAATAGCGAGCAGTACTTC
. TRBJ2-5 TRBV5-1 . CASSLGSGRGTEETQYF TGCGCCAGCAGCTTAGGGTCCGGACGCGGGACCGAGGAGACCCAGTACTTC
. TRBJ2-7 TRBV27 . CATRAPVGTPYEQYF TGTGCCACCCGTGCCCCGGTCGGAACTCCCTACGAGCAGTACTTC
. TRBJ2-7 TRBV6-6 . CASSYEQDSHEQYF TGTGCCAGCAGTTACGAGCAGGACTCTCACGAGCAGTACTTC
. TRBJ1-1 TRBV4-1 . CASSQVVGDTEAFF TGCGCCAGCAGCCAAGTTGTGGGGGACACTGAAGCTTTCTTT
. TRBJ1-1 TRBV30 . CAWNSGSEAFF TGTGCCTGGAACTCCGGATCGGAAGCTTTCTTT
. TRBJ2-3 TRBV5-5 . CASRRAMGDTQYF TGTGCCAGCAGAAGAGCTATGGGAGATACGCAGTATTTT
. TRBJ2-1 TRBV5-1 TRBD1 CASSPGTVYNEQFF TGCGCCAGCAGCCCCGGGACAGTTTACAATGAGCAGTTCTTC
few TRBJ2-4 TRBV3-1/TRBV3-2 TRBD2 CASSQERLAGKNIQYF TGTGCCAGCAGCCAGGAACGACTAGCGGGGAAAAACATTCAGTACTTC
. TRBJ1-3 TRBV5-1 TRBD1 CASSSITGGSGNTIYF TGCGCCAGCAGCTCAATTACAGGGGGCTCTGGAAACACCATATATTTT
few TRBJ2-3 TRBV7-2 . CASSLVPSSSDTQYF TGTGCCAGCAGCTTAGTTCCCTCTTCTTCAGATACGCAGTATTTT
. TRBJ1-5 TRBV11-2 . CASSDRDNYQPQHF TGTGCCAGCAGCGACCGGGACAACTATCAGCCCCAGCATTTT
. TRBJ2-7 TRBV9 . CASSVSTGYEQYF TGTGCCAGCAGCGTCAGTACCGGCTACGAGCAGTACTTC
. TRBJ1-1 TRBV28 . CASASGGGLGGTEAFF TGTGCCAGCGCATCCGGCGGGGGCCTAGGGGGCACTGAAGCTTTCTTT
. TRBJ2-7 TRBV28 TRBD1 CASRTGVGGEQYF TGTGCCAGCCGGACAGGGGTAGGGGGCGAGCAGTACTTC
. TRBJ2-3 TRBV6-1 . CASSDYRPDTDTQYF TGTGCCAGCAGTGATTATCGTCCTGACACAGATACGCAGTATTTT
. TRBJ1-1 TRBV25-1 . CASSELAEAFF TGTGCCAGCAGTGAATTGGCGGAAGCTTTCTTT
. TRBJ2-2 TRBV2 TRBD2 CASSEAGGRGAGELFF TGTGCCAGCAGTGAAGCGGGAGGGAGAGGGGCCGGGGAGCTGTTTTTT
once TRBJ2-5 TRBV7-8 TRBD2 CASTPSGGAGETQYF TGTGCCAGCACCCCTTCCGGGGGGGCGGGGGAGACCCAGTACTTC
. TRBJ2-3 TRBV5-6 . CASSLLGPPDTQYF TGTGCCAGCAGCTTGCTGGGGCCCCCAGATACGCAGTATTTT